Below are 9 T cell receptor beta chains sequenced from a single sample in a study of cytomegalovirus exposure and HLA in healthy donors. Primers included in the PCR were 60 Vbeta and 13 Jbeta primers. Profiled with immunoSEQ multiplex PCR; TCRdb holds only in-frame clones, not every one. This sample has 150,000 to 200,000 clones; approximately 80% occur once, and the top ten carry roughly 6.3%. The sample comprised PBMCs. Receptors were obtained from a male donor in good health and CMV-seropositive.

This chain joins TRBV5-8 and TRBJ2-5; possibly TRBD1 for D (5 bases). V was shortened by 1 base and J by 3 bases, with 7 bases between the two germline ends. The V gene's germline CDR1 is SGHTS and CDR2 YDEGEE. The CDR3 is made up of 13 amino acids. Here the CDR3 reads CASSLWGKETQYF. CDR3 DNA sequence: TGTGCCAGCAGCTTGTGGGGCAAAGAGACCCAGTACTTC.

Only a few counts were recorded for this clone. The chain is built from TRBV28 and TRBJ2-5; the D gene is possibly TRBD1 (7 bases). This CDR3 has 12 amino acids. CDR1 and CDR2 from the germline V gene are MDHEN and SYDVKM. Deletions cut 5 bases from V and 7 bases from J, with 11 bases between. CDR3 in amino acids: CASSPQGGTQYF. CDR3 nucleotides: TGTGCCAGCAGTCCCCAGGGGGGGACCCAGTACTTC.

This sequence joins TRBV7-6 and TRBJ2-7, with 9 bases that match TRBD1. V lost 8 bases to trimming and J lost 5 bases; unmatched junction nucleotides: 10. Germline CDR1 and CDR2: SGHVS and FNYEAQ. The CDR3 is made up of 14 amino acids. In nucleotides, the CDR3 is TGTGCCAGCGGCCCTTACGGACAGGGGAACGAGCAGTACTTC. Translated, it gives CASGPYGQGNEQYF. Looking up the rest from reference TRBV7-6 and TRBJ2-7 gives the full variable domain: GAGVSQSPRYKVTKRGQDVALRCDPISGHVSLYWYRQALGQGPEFLTYFNYEAQQDKSGLPNDRFSAERPEGSISTLTIQRTEQRDSAMYRCASGPYGQGNEQYFGPGTRLTVT.

The chain recombines TRBV29-1 with TRBJ1-2; unclear D gene. The ends were cut back, 0 bases at V and 0 bases at J, with 14 bases in the middle. The CDR3 is 16 amino acids. Germline CDR1 and CDR2: SQVTM and ANQGSEA. CDR3 loop: CSVEDTVPTPNYGYTF. In DNA form, the CDR3 reads TGCAGCGTTGAAGACACAGTGCCTACCCCTAACTATGGCTACACCTTC.

This chain uses TRBV7-6 with TRBJ2-2, with 13 positions matching TRBD2. The V and J ends lost 5 bases and 7 bases, in that order; junction bases with no gene match: 13. The CDR3 consists of 18 residues. The V gene's germline CDR1 is SGHVS and CDR2 FNYEAQ. The CDR3 reads CASSPRGLAGERDGELFF. DNA for the CDR3: TGTGCCAGCAGCCCGAGAGGACTAGCGGGAGAGAGAGACGGGGAGCTGTTTTTT.

This clone has more than one count but fewer than ten. V gene TRBV5-1 combines with J gene TRBJ2-5; 14 positions match TRBD2. The V segment lost 0 bases and the J segment 4 bases; nucleotides outside the gene matches: 11. The germline gives CDR1 SGHRS, CDR2 YFSETQ. CDR3 size: 19 residues. The CDR3 reads CASSLALGTSGSYRETQYF. The CDR3 nucleotides are TGCGCCAGCAGCTTGGCTCTCGGGACTAGCGGGAGTTATAGAGAGACCCAGTACTTC. Drawing the rest from reference TRBV5-1 and TRBJ2-5, the complete variable domain is KAGVTQTPRYLIKTRGQQVTLSCSPISGHRSVSWYQQTPGQGLQFLFEYFSETQRNKGNFPGRFSGRQFSNSRSEMNVSTLELGDSALYLCASSLALGTSGSYRETQYFGPGTRLLVL.

V gene TRBV7-3 combines with J gene TRBJ2-1, with no clear D. The CDR3 has 13 amino acids. The germline V gene has CDR1 SGHTA and CDR2 FQGTGA. Trimming took off 5 bases at V and 4 bases at J, with 9 bases between the two ends. The CDR3 DNA is TGTGCCAGCAGCCCTACAGATTACAATGAGCAGTTCTTC. Its translation is CASSPTDYNEQFF.

The rearrangement uses TRBV13 and TRBJ1-1; no reliable D call. This CDR3 contains 14 residues. The germline V gene has CDR1 PRHDT and CDR2 FYEKMQ (reference sequence). V lost 5 bases and J lost 4, with 14 bases in between. The CDR3 is CASSAGLSATEAFF. For the CDR3, the DNA is TGTGCCAGCAGCGCGGGCCTCTCCGCCACTGAAGCTTTCTTT.

This clone has only one observation. The chain recombines TRBV25-1 with TRBJ1-6; possibly TRBD1 for D (5 bases). The CDR3 totals 15 residues. Trimming stripped 4 bases from V and 7 bases from J, with 14 bases between. Per germline, CDR1 MGHDK and CDR2 SYGVNS. CDR3 bases: TGTGCCAGCAGTGTCCCGGGGGGTAAAAATTCACCCCTCCACTTT. Protein sequence: CASSVPGGKNSPLHF.